Listed here are 5 T cell receptor beta chains from one sample, sequenced in a study of T cell changes during pregnancy in multiple sclerosis. The method was immunoSEQ multiplex PCR; TCRdb's version includes in-frame clones alone and lacks a portion of them. The profile shows roughly 77,000 clones, approximately 92% of them singletons. Sequences were derived from peripheral blood, sampled in the second trimester of pregnancy. Receptors originate from a female donor with multiple sclerosis, enrolled in a pregnancy study.

This clone was counted a single time. The chain recombines TRBV29-1 with TRBJ2-1; 9 bases match TRBD2. CDR1 and CDR2 from the germline V gene are SQVTM and ANQGSEA. This CDR3 is 12 amino acids long. Trimming cost V 6 bases and J 12 bases; bases outside gene matches: 9. The CDR3 bases are TGCAGCGTAGCTATAGCGGGGGTCGGGCAGTTCTTC. It specifies CSVAIAGVGQFF.

The chain employs TRBV11-2 and TRBJ2-1; D might be TRBD2 (5 bases). The germline CDR1 and CDR2 sequences are SGHAT and FQNNGV. V gave up 4 bases and J gave up 4 bases, with 14 bases separating them. The CDR3 is 15 residues long. The CDR3 nucleotides are TGTGCCAGCAGCTCCGGACTTACCTATTACAATGAGCAGTTCTTC. It is translated as CASSSGLTYYNEQFF.

The chain employs TRBV11-2 and TRBJ2-7, with D hard to call. Germline lookup yields CDR1 SGHAT and CDR2 FQNNGV. Trimming removed 2 bases at V and 7 bases at J, with 6 bases between. The CDR3 extends over 11 amino acids. The DNA of the CDR3 is TGTGCCAGCAGCTTACTAGTTGAGCAGTACTTC. Its protein product is CASSLLVEQYF. The full variable domain, in which reference TRBV11-2 and TRBJ2-7 provide the parts outside the CDR3, is EAGVAQSPRYKIIEKRQSVAFWCNPISGHATLYWYQQILGQGPKLLIQFQNNGVVDDSQLPKDRFSAERLKGVDSTLKIQPAKLEDSAVYLCASSLLVEQYFGPGTRLTVT.

The V gene is TRBV5-6, the J gene TRBJ2-7, with TRBD2 matching over 7 bases. The junction had 5 bases not matched to a gene; V was cut back by 2 bases and J by 0 bases. The CDR3 consists of 15 residues. Per the germline V gene, CDR1 is SGHDT and CDR2 is YYEEEE. The CDR3, as DNA: TGTGCCAGCAGCTTAAGCGGGGTCTCCTCCTACGAGCAGTACTTC. Amino acids: CASSLSGVSSYEQYF.

This clone was seen a few times. In DNA form, the CDR3 reads TGCAGTGCTCCCAGGGACACTGAAGCTTTCTTT. Its translation: CSAPRDTEAFF. V is TRBV20-1 and J is TRBJ1-1; a possible D gene is TRBD1 (5 bases). V was trimmed by 5 bases and J by 3 bases, leaving 7 bases between them. The germline V gene encodes CDR1 DFQATT and CDR2 SNEGSKA (reference sequence). This CDR3 is 11 amino acids long.